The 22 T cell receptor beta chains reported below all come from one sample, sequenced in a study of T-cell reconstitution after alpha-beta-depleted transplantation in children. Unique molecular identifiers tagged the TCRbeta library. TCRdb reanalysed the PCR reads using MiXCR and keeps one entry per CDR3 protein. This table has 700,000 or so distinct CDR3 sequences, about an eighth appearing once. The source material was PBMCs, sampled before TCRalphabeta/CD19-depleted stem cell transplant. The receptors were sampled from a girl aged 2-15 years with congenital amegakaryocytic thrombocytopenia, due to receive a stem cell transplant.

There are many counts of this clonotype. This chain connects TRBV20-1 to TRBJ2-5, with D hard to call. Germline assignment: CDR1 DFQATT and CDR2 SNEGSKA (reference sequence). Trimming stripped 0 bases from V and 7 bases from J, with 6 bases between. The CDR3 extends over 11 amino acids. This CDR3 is CSARDPVTQYF. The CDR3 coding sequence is TGCAGTGCTAGAGATCCGGTGACCCAGTACTTC.

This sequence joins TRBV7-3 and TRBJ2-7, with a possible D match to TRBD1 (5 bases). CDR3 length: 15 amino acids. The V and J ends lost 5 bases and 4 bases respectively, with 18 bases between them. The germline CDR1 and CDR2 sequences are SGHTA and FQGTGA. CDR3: CASSPDDRDPYEQYF. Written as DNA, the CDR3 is TGTGCCAGCAGCCCCGACGACAGAGATCCTTACGAGCAGTACTTC.

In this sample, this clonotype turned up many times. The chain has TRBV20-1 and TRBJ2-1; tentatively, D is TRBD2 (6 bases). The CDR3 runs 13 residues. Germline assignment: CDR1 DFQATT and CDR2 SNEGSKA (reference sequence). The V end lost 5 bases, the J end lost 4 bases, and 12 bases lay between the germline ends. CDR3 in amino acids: CSAFSGVYNEQFF. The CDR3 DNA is TGCAGTGCTTTCTCGGGGGTGTACAATGAGCAGTTCTTC.

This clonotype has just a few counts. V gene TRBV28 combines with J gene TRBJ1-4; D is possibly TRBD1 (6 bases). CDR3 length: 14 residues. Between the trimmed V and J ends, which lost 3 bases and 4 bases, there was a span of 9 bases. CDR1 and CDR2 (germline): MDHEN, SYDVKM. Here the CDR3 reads CASSLGGRNEKLFF. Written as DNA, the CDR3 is TGTGCCAGCAGTTTGGGGGGCCGTAATGAAAAACTGTTTTTT.

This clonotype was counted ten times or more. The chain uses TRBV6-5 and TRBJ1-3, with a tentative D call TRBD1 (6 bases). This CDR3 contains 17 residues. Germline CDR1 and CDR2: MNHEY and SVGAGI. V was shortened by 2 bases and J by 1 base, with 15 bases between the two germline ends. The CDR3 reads CASSYRLDRLSGNTIYF. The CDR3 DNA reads TGTGCCAGCAGTTACCGATTAGACAGGCTTTCTGGAAACACCATATATTTT.

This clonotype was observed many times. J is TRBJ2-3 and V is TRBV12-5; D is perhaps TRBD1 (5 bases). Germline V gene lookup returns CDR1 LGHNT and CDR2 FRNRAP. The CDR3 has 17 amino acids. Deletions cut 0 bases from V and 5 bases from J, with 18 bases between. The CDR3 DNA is TGTGCTAGTGGTTTGGTACCTGGGGCTACCCCCGGAGATACGCAGTATTTT. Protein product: CASGLVPGATPGDTQYF.

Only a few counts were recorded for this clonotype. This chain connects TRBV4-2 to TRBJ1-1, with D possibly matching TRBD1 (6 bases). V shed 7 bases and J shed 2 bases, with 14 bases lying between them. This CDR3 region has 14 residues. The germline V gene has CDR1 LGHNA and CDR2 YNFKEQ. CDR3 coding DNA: TGTGCCAGCACCCTCCGGGACACCAACACTGAAGCTTTCTTT. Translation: CASTLRDTNTEAFF.

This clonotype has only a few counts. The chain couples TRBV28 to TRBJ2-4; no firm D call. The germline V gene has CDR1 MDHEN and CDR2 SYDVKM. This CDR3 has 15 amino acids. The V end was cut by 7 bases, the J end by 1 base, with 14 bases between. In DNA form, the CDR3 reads TGTGCCAGCAACGCCCAAGACTTTGCCAAAAACATTCAGTACTTC. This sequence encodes CASNAQDFAKNIQYF.

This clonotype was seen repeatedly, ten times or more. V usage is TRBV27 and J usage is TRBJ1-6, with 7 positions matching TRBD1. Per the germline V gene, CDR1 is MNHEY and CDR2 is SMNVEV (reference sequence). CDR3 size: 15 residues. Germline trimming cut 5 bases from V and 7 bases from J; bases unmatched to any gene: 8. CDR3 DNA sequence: TGTGCCAGCAGTGCGACAGGGACTTGGAATTCACCCCTCCACTTT. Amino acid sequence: CASSATGTWNSPLHF.

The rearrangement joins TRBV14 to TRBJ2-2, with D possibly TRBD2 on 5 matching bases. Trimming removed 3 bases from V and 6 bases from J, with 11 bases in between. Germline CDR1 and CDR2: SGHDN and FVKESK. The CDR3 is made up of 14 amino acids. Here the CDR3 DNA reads TGTGCCAGCAGCCAGGACTTGGTGGCCGGGGAGCTGTTTTTT. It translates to CASSQDLVAGELFF.

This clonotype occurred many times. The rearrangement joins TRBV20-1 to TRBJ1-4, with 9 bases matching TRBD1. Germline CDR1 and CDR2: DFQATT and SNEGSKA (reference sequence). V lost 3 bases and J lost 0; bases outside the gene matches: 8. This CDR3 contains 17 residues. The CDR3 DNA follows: TGCAGTGCTAGCAGACAGGGGGGCAGAGCAACTAATGAAAAACTGTTTTTT. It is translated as CSASRQGGRATNEKLFF.

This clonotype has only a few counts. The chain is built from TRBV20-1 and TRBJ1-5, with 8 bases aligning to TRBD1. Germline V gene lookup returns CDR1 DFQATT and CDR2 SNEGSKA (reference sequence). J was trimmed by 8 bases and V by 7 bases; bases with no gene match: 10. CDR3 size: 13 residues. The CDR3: CSVPTGDIEPQHF. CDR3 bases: TGCAGTGTCCCGACAGGGGATATTGAGCCCCAGCATTTT.

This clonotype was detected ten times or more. CDR3 sequence (DNA): TGCAGTGCCTCAGGACTTCGAAACTACGAGCAGTACTTC. Translation: CSASGLRNYEQYF. V gene TRBV20-1 combines with J gene TRBJ2-7; perhaps TRBD2 as D (5 bases). Germline CDR1 and CDR2: DFQATT and SNEGSKA (reference sequence). Trimming left V 6 bases short and J 3 bases short, with 15 bases between. This CDR3 region has 13 residues.

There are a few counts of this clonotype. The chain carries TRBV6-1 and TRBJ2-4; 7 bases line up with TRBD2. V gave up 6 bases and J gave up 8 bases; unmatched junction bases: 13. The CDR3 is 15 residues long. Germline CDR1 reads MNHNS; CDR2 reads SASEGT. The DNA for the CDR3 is TGTGCCAGCAGCCCCCCCTCAGGGAGGGCGGACATTCAGTACTTC. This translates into CASSPPSGRADIQYF.

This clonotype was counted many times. The CDR3 nucleotides are TGCAGCGTTGGGGACCTAATGGCTGAAGCTTTCTTT. It translates to CSVGDLMAEAFF. The chain joins TRBV29-1 to TRBJ1-1; TRBD1 is a possible D gene (5 bases). The CDR3 is 12 residues long. Germline V CDR1 and CDR2: SQVTM, ANQGSEA. V was clipped by 4 bases and J by 6 bases, with 12 bases between them.

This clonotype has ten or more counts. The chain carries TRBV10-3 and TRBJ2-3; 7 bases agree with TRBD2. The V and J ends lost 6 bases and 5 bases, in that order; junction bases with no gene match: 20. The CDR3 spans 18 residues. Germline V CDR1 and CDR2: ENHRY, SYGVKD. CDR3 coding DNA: TGTGCCATCAGGGCCCCTTCGTTGGGGGGAGGGCCAGGAGATACGCAGTATTTT. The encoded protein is CAIRAPSLGGGPGDTQYF.

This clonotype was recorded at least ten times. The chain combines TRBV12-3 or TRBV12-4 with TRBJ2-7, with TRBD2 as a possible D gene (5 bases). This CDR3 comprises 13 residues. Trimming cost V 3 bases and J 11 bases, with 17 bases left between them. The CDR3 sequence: CASSLRVPSLKYF. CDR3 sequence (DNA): TGTGCCAGCAGTTTGAGAGTCCCTAGCCTAAAGTACTTC.

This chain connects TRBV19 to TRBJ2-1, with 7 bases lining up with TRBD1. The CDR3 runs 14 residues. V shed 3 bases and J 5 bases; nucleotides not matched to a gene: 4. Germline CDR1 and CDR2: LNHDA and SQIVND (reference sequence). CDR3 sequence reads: CASSIRGKDNEQFF. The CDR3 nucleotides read TGTGCCAGTAGTATCAGGGGGAAGGACAATGAGCAGTTCTTC. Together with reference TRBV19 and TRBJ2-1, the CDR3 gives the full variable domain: DGGITQSPKYLFRKEGQNVTLSCEQNLNHDAMYWYRQDPGQGLRLIYYSQIVNDFQKGDIAEGYSVSREKKESFPLTVTSAQKNPTAFYLCASSIRGKDNEQFFGPGTRLTVL.

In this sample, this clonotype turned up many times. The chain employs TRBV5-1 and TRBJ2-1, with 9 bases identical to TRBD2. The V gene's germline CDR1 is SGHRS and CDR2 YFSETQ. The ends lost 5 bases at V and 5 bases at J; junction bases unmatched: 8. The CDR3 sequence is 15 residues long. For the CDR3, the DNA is TGCGCCAGCAGGCTGGGACTAGCCCTTCACAATGAGCAGTTCTTC. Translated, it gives CASRLGLALHNEQFF.

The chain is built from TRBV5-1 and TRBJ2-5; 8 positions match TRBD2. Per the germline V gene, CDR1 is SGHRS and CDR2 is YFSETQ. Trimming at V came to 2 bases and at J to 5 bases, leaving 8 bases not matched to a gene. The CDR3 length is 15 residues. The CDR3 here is CASSFTSGEGETQYF. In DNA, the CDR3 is TGCGCCAGCAGCTTTACTAGCGGAGAGGGGGAGACCCAGTACTTC.

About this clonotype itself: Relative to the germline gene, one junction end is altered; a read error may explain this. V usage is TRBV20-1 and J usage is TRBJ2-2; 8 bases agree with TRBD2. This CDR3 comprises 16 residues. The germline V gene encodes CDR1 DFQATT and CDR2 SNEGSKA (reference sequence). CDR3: CCARLLLAGNTGELFF. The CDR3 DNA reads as TGCTGTGCTAGACTCCTTCTAGCGGGGAACACCGGGGAGCTGTTTTTT.

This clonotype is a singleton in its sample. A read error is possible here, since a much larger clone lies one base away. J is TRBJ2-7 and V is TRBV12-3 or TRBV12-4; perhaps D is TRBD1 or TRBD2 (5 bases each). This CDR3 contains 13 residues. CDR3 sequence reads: CASSWDDSYKQYF. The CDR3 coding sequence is TGTGCCAGCAGTTGGGACGACTCCTACAAGCAGTACTTC.